Detailed here is one T cell receptor (beta chain). The antigen is unknown. Researchers ran the PCR with 60 Vbeta and 13 Jbeta primers. Using immunoSEQ multiplex PCR, the repertoire was profiled, and TCRdb retains in-frame clones only, with some absent. Of some 120,000 clones detected, 75% to 85% appear once; the ten largest clones hold under 3%. Germline V CDR1 and CDR2: MNHEY, SMNVEV (reference sequence). Trimming cost V 0 bases and J 7 bases, with 9 bases left between them. This CDR3 has 13 amino acids. The record originates from a study of cytomegalovirus exposure and HLA in healthy donors. Broader study findings: The likely explanation for a cluster of highly shared sequence variants was sequencing artifact. A later analysis appeared to link common viral pathogens to several of the most significant clusters.

The chain carries TRBV27 and TRBJ1-1; D remains unclear. Input material: PBMCs. The sequence was obtained from a woman aged 18-35 years in good health and CMV-seropositive. DNA of the CDR3: TGTGCCAGCAGTTTATCTATCGGTAGTGAAGCTTTCTTT. This gives the protein CASSLSIGSEAFF.